Following are 5 T cell receptor beta chains from one sample sequenced in a study of CD8 T cells in ankylosing spondylitis (dated by TCRdb to 2016 to 2017). The study at large found these results: Blood from ankylosing spondylitis patients appeared to be characterized by a TCR beta motif made up of about 8 highly homologous amino acid variants.

The antigens these receptors bind are not known. Receptor libraries were prepared by 5' RACE. The listed sequencing device is Illumina HiSeq 2500. TCRdb trimmed public reads at Q25 via fastp, called clones via MiXCR and kept in-frame beta chains. Duplicate CDR3 protein sequences are folded into a single record with the most common DNA and genes. For this sample there are about 400,000 distinct CDR3 sequences; around 24% appear just once. The top ten constitute approximately 15% of the sample. The sequencing input was blood, either unsorted or a sorted T cell fraction (not recorded which). All receptors come from a male donor with ankylosing spondylitis.

The V call is TRBV12-3 or TRBV12-4, the J call TRBJ1-6; D remains ambiguous. The CDR3 has 14 residues. V lost 1 base to trimming and J lost 4 bases, with 5 bases between them. The CDR3 sequence is CASSLGLYNSPLHF. The CDR3 nucleotides are TGTGCCAGCAGTTTAGGACTGTATAATTCACCCCTCCACTTT.

The rearrangement links TRBV2 to TRBJ2-7; TRBD2 aligns across 8 bases. Trimming took 6 bases from V and 9 from J; bases not matched to a gene: 10. This CDR3 has 13 amino acids. Germline V gives CDR1 SNHLY, CDR2 FYNNEI. This chain's CDR3 is CASSPGGELGQYF. CDR3 nucleotides: TGTGCCAGCAGCCCGGGGGGGGAACTAGGGCAGTACTTC.

This clonotype was detected a few times. The chain links TRBV7-9 to TRBJ1-2, with 7 bases aligning to TRBD1. V was clipped by 1 base and J by 3 bases; unmatched bases: 5. The CDR3 length is 15 residues. CDR1 and CDR2 (germline): SEHNR, FQNEAQ (reference sequence). The CDR3 DNA reads TGTGCCAGCAGCTTAGAGCCGGGACAGCACTATGGCTACACCTTC. This translates into CASSLEPGQHYGYTF.

This clonotype has a single count. The genes are TRBV29-1 and TRBJ2-7, with D tentatively TRBD2 (5 bases). The CDR3 totals 12 residues. Germline loops: CDR1 SQVTM, CDR2 ANQGSEA. V was shortened by 3 bases and J by 5 bases, with 11 bases between the two germline ends. In nucleotides, the CDR3 is TGCAGCGTTGAGCCGGGATCGAACGAGCAGTACTTC. Translating it yields CSVEPGSNEQYF.

The chain joins TRBV27 to TRBJ2-1; maybe TRBD2 (5 bases). Germline loops: CDR1 MNHEY, CDR2 SMNVEV (reference sequence). The length of the CDR3 is 15 residues. Trimming cost V 2 bases and J 4 bases, with 12 bases left between them. The CDR3 bases are TGTGCCAGCAGTTTAGACTGGGAGAAATACAATGAGCAGTTCTTC. This codes for CASSLDWEKYNEQFF.